What follows are 28 T cell receptor beta chains derived from one specimen sequenced in a study of cytomegalovirus exposure and HLA in healthy donors. In the PCR, 60 Vbeta and 13 Jbeta primers were used. Profiling relied on immunoSEQ multiplex PCR, and the TCRdb table lists in-frame clones only, not all of them. The sample records roughly 55,000 clones, 65% to 85% being singletons. Sequencing input: PBMCs. The receptors were sampled from a female donor in good health and CMV-seronegative.

The chain links TRBV25-1 to TRBJ1-4; TRBD1 matches 9 bases. CDR3 length: 16 amino acids. Germline trimming cut 2 bases from V and 7 bases from J; bases unmatched to any gene: 8. Germline CDR1 MGHDK, CDR2 SYGVNS. The CDR3 protein is CASSELGGTGTEKLFF. The CDR3 DNA sequence: TGTGCCAGCAGTGAACTTGGCGGGACAGGGACTGAAAAACTGTTTTTT.

This clone has more than one count but fewer than ten. The rearrangement joins TRBV6-4 to TRBJ1-1, with D unresolved. Germline CDR1 MRHNA, CDR2 SNTAGT. Trimming took 0 bases from V and 5 from J, leaving 13 bases between them. This CDR3 spans 15 amino acids. The CDR3 is CASSDSPGMETEAFF. DNA for the CDR3: TGTGCCAGCAGTGACTCGCCGGGGATGGAAACTGAAGCTTTCTTT.

The chain couples TRBV30 to TRBJ1-6, with 7 bases that match TRBD1. Trimming at V came to 2 bases and at J to 7 bases, leaving 5 bases not matched to a gene. CDR3 length: 14 residues. CDR1 GTSNPN and CDR2 SVGIG come from the germline V gene (reference sequence). The CDR3 coding sequence is TGTGCCTGGAGTTCAGGGACAGTAAATTCACCCCTCCACTTT. It translates to CAWSSGTVNSPLHF.

The chain carries TRBV5-5 and TRBJ1-5, with D unclear. The V and J ends lost 0 bases and 3 bases respectively, with 7 bases between them. The CDR3 is 14 residues long. Germline values: CDR1 SGHKS, CDR2 YYEKEE (reference sequence). CDR3 bases: TGTGCCAGCAGCTTGGGGGCCAACAATCAGCCCCAGCATTTT. It codes for CASSLGANNQPQHF.

The chain recombines TRBV27 with TRBJ2-3; a possible D gene is TRBD2 (6 bases). Looked up from germline, CDR1 is MNHEY and CDR2 is SMNVEV (reference sequence). The V gene lost 4 bases and the J gene lost 4 bases, with 18 bases spanning the gap. This CDR3 has 16 amino acids. This CDR3 is CASSWKGLGGSDTQYF. The CDR3 coding sequence is TGTGCCAGCAGTTGGAAAGGTCTCGGGGGATCAGATACGCAGTATTTT.

V usage is TRBV30 and J usage is TRBJ1-1; the match to TRBD1 covers 7 bases. The CDR3 loop spans 13 amino acids. From germline, CDR1 is GTSNPN and CDR2 SVGIG (reference sequence). V lost 3 bases to trimming and J lost 0 bases; unmatched junction nucleotides: 1. For the CDR3, the DNA is TGTGCCTGGAGAGGGGGCCTGAACACTGAAGCTTTCTTT. The encoded protein is CAWRGGLNTEAFF.

The chain links TRBV30 to TRBJ2-7; D ambiguous. This CDR3 comprises 12 residues. The V gene lost 3 bases and the J gene lost 4 bases, with 10 bases spanning the gap. Germline lookup yields CDR1 GTSNPN and CDR2 SVGIG (reference sequence). The CDR3 spells CAWSANRYEQYF. The CDR3 DNA follows: TGTGCCTGGAGCGCGAACCGGTACGAGCAGTACTTC.

Points on this clone: The junction shows a germline mismatch at one end, possibly a read error. The chain has TRBV7-9 and TRBJ2-7; perhaps TRBD2 as D (6 bases). In germline, CDR1 is SEHNR, CDR2 FQNEAQ (reference sequence). The CDR3 contains 17 residues. The CDR3 DNA follows: TGTGCCGGCAGTTACGGAAATGGGGGGATTTGGTCCTACGAGCAGTACTTC. The encoded protein is CAGSYGNGGIWSYEQYF.

The chain joins TRBV29-1 to TRBJ2-7; tentative D call: TRBD2 (7 bases). Trimming removed 5 bases at V and 2 bases at J, with 19 bases between. Germline values: CDR1 SQVTM, CDR2 ANQGSEA. This CDR3 region has 15 residues. The CDR3 bases are TGCAGCGTTAGGGGGGGGGAAAACCTACCCTACGAGCAGTACTTC. It specifies CSVRGGENLPYEQYF.

The chain uses TRBV7-2 and TRBJ2-6; D ambiguous. Germline values: CDR1 SGHTA, CDR2 FQGNSA. This CDR3 region has 14 residues. Trimming shortened V by 3 bases and J by 1 base, and 4 bases separated the two germline ends. For the CDR3, the DNA is TGTGCCAGCAGCTTCAAATCTGGGGCCAACGTCCTGACTTTC. It translates to CASSFKSGANVLTF. Using reference TRBV7-2 and TRBJ2-6 for the parts outside the CDR3, the full variable domain is GAGVSQSPSNKVTEKGKDVELRCDPISGHTALYWYRQSLGQGLEFLIYFQGNSAPDKSGLPSDRFSAERTGGSVSTLTIQRTQQEDSAVYLCASSFKSGANVLTFGAGSRLTVL.

The gene calls are TRBV5-1 and TRBJ2-5; 7 positions agree with TRBD1. The end of the DNA fits TRBJ2-7 better, so the J call may be wrong. Germline CDR1 reads SGHRS; CDR2 reads YFSETQ. CDR3 length: 14 amino acids. For the CDR3, the DNA is TGCGCCAGCAGCCCCGGGACAGAGACCTACGAGCAGTACTTC. Encoded protein: CASSPGTETYEQYF.

The chain joins TRBV28 to TRBJ1-5; 9 bases line up with TRBD1. The V segment lost 4 bases and the J segment 7 bases; nucleotides outside the gene matches: 14. The germline V gene has CDR1 MDHEN and CDR2 SYDVKM. CDR3 length equals 17 residues. CDR3 nucleotides: TGTGCCAGCAGTTCACTCCCGTGGGACAGGGACGAACAGCCCCAGCATTTT. As protein: CASSSLPWDRDEQPQHF.

This chain connects TRBV27 to TRBJ2-3; 12 bases align to TRBD2. Germline CDR1 and CDR2: MNHEY and SMNVEV (reference sequence). The V and J ends lost 3 bases and 2 bases, in that order; junction bases with no gene match: 3. The CDR3 sequence is 16 residues long. CDR3 in amino acids: CASSFGLAGNTDTQYF. CDR3 coding DNA: TGTGCCAGCAGTTTTGGACTAGCGGGAAACACAGATACGCAGTATTTT.

This clone was observed a few times. CDR3 in DNA: TGTGCCAGCAGTTACGGGGCGGGAGTTTCCAATGAGCAGTTCTTC. This encodes CASSYGAGVSNEQFF. The gene calls are TRBV6-5 and TRBJ2-1; 7 nucleotides line up with TRBD2. CDR3 size: 15 residues. Germline loops: CDR1 MNHEY, CDR2 SVGAGI. V was clipped by 2 bases and J by 6 bases; unmatched bases: 7.

CDR3 DNA sequence: TGTGCCAGCAGTGGCCAGGGACAGGGGTCGGGCAATGAGCAGTTCTTC. This translates into CASSGQGQGSGNEQFF. The rearrangement links TRBV6-1 to TRBJ2-1, with 10 bases that match TRBD1. J lost 6 bases, V lost 4 bases, and 9 bases had no gene match. There are 16 residues in the CDR3. Germline V gene sequence: CDR1 MNHNS, CDR2 SASEGT.

The chain links TRBV27 to TRBJ2-2; D remains ambiguous. The CDR3 sequence is 13 residues long. Trimming took off 7 bases at V and 4 bases at J, with 10 bases between the two ends. Germline lookup yields CDR1 MNHEY and CDR2 SMNVEV (reference sequence). Here the CDR3 DNA reads TGTGCCAGCAAAGGAGCGCTCACCGGGGAGCTGTTTTTT. This sequence encodes CASKGALTGELFF.

As DNA, the CDR3 is TGCAGCGTTGACGGGGGGCGAGGAGATACGCAGTATTTT. Translating gives CSVDGGRGDTQYF. The chain joins TRBV29-1 to TRBJ2-3, with D possibly matching TRBD2 (7 bases). The CDR3 is 13 residues long. Per the germline V gene, CDR1 is SQVTM and CDR2 is ANQGSEA. Trimming cost V 3 bases and J 5 bases, with 12 bases left between them.

The rearrangement uses TRBV20-1 and TRBJ1-1, with no clear D. The CDR3 totals 11 residues. Deletions cut 5 bases from V and 2 bases from J, with 6 bases between. Germline loops: CDR1 DFQATT, CDR2 SNEGSKA (reference sequence). In DNA, the CDR3 is TGCAGTGCTGAGGTAAACACTGAAGCTTTCTTT. Its translation is CSAEVNTEAFF.

The chain is built from TRBV5-1 and TRBJ1-2, with 8 positions matching TRBD1. V lost 4 bases and J lost 8; bases outside the gene matches: 7. Germline values: CDR1 SGHRS, CDR2 YFSETQ. The CDR3 is 13 residues long. For the CDR3, the DNA is TGCGCCAGCAGCCCGACAGGGGCTGAGGGCTACACCTTC. Translating gives CASSPTGAEGYTF. The variable domain in full, with the rest retrieved from reference TRBV5-1 and TRBJ1-2, is KAGVTQTPRYLIKTRGQQVTLSCSPISGHRSVSWYQQTPGQGLQFLFEYFSETQRNKGNFPGRFSGRQFSNSRSEMNVSTLELGDSALYLCASSPTGAEGYTFGSGTRLTVV.

This clone was counted only a few times. The CDR3 sequence is CSVTPYGDIGTEAFF. The CDR3, as DNA: TGCAGCGTTACCCCCTACGGGGATATAGGCACTGAAGCTTTCTTT. The chain combines TRBV29-1 with TRBJ1-1, with D hard to call. Germline V gene lookup returns CDR1 SQVTM and CDR2 ANQGSEA. V shed 5 bases and J shed 4 bases, with 20 bases lying between them. The CDR3 runs to 15 residues.

V usage is TRBV5-4 and J usage is TRBJ1-6; D might be TRBD1 (5 bases). Between the trimmed V and J ends, which lost 5 bases and 7 bases, there was a span of 13 bases. Germline V gene sequence: CDR1 SGHNT, CDR2 YYREEE (reference sequence). CDR3 size: 14 residues. In nucleotides, the CDR3 is TGTGCCAGCAGGCCAGACAGATTGAATTCACCCCTCCACTTT. Translating gives CASRPDRLNSPLHF.

This clone was detected only once. Mismatch with germline at one junction end may stem from a read error. This sequence joins TRBV7-8 and TRBJ2-1; 7 bases match TRBD1. Germline CDR1 is SGHVS and CDR2 is FQNEAQ. The length of the CDR3 is 15 residues. CDR3 coding DNA: TGTGTCAGCGGACTTGCGACAGGGCTTTACAATGAGCAGTTCTTC. Its translation is CVSGLATGLYNEQFF.

The chain couples TRBV4-3 to TRBJ1-4; D remains unclear. V lost 4 bases, J lost 4 bases, and 16 bases lay in between. Germline CDR1 and CDR2: LGHNA and YSLEER. The CDR3 runs to 16 residues. In DNA form, the CDR3 reads TGCGCCAGCAGCCTGACTACCCCGCCATTTAATGAAAAACTGTTTTTT. It yields the protein CASSLTTPPFNEKLFF.

The table lists this clone with a count of one. The gene calls are TRBV5-1 and TRBJ2-5; 11 nucleotides agree with TRBD2. The CDR3 spans 15 residues. The V gene's germline CDR1 is SGHRS and CDR2 YFSETQ. V trimming: 4 bases; J trimming: 5 bases; junction bases outside the gene matches: 7. The CDR3 coding sequence is TGCGCCAGCAGCCCAAGACTAGCGGGGAAGGAGACCCAGTACTTC. Amino acids: CASSPRLAGKETQYF.

The rearrangement joins TRBV11-2 to TRBJ2-5; possibly TRBD1 for D (6 bases). The germline CDR1 and CDR2 sequences are SGHAT and FQNNGV. The CDR3 runs to 14 residues. Trimming stripped 4 bases from V and 4 bases from J, with 13 bases between. CDR3 region: CASSSHRVVETQYF. CDR3 coding DNA: TGTGCCAGCAGCTCCCACAGGGTTGTAGAGACCCAGTACTTC.

The sample holds a few counts of this clone. The chain recombines TRBV27 with TRBJ2-3; D possibly corresponds to TRBD2 (5 bases). The CDR3 has 14 amino acids. Germline V gives CDR1 MNHEY, CDR2 SMNVEV (reference sequence). V was shortened by 2 bases and J by 0 bases, with 6 bases between the two germline ends. CDR3 sequence: CASSLRTSTDTQYF. DNA of the CDR3: TGTGCCAGCAGTTTAAGGACTAGCACAGATACGCAGTATTTT.

The table lists this clone with a count of one. The chain links TRBV30 to TRBJ1-3, with D possibly being TRBD1 (6 bases). The CDR3 totals 15 residues. Germline V gene sequence: CDR1 GTSNPN, CDR2 SVGIG (reference sequence). V was clipped by 0 bases and J by 0 bases, with 9 bases between them. This chain's CDR3 is CAWSVRDNSGNTIYF. The DNA of the CDR3 is TGTGCCTGGAGTGTACGGGACAACTCTGGAAACACCATATATTTT.

This clone has more than one count but fewer than ten. The V call is TRBV7-2, the J call TRBJ2-1, with TRBD2 matching over 8 bases. V shed 5 bases and J 15 bases; nucleotides not matched to a gene: 12. CDR1 is SGHTA, CDR2 FQGNSA, per germline. The CDR3 loop spans 13 amino acids. The CDR3 DNA is TGTGCCAGCAGCCCCGGGGGGGACCCAACCAGGTTCTTC. Translated, it gives CASSPGGDPTRFF.